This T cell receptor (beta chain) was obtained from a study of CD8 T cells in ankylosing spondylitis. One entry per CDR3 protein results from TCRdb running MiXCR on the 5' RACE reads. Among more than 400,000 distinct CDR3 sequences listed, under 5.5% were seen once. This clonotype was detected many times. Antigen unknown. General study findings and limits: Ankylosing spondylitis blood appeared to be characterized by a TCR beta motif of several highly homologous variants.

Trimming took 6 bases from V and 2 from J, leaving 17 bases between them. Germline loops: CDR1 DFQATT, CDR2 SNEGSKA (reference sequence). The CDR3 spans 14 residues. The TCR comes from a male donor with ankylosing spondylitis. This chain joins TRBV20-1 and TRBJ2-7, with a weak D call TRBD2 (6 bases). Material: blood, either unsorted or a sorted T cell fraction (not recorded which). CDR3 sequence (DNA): TGCAGTGCAGGCCGGGAGCCGACCACCTACGAGCAGTACTTC. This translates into CSAGREPTTYEQYF.